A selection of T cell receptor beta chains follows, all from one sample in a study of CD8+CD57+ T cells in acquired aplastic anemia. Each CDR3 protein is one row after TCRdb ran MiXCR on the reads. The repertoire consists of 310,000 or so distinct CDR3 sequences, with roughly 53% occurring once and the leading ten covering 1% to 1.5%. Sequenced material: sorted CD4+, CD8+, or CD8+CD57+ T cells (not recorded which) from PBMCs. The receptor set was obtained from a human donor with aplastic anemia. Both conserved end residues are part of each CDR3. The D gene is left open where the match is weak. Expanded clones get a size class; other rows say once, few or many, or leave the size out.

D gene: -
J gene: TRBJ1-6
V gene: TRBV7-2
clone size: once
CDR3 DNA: TGTGCCAGCAGCTCCGTGTCGGTGGGGGCGGGTCCACCCCTCCACTTT
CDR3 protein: CASSSVSVGAGPPLHF

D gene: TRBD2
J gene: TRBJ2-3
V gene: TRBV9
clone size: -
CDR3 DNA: TGTGCCAGCAGGGGGTCTAGCGGGAGTTGGACAGATACGCAGTATTTT
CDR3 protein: CASRGSSGSWTDTQYF

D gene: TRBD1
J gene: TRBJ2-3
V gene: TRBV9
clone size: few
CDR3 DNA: TGTGCCAGCGGGGGGGACAGGGCCACAGATACGCAGTATTTT
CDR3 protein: CASGGDRATDTQYF

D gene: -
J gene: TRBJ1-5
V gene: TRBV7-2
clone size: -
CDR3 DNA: TGTGCCAGCAGCTTTGGGGCGAGGCAGCCCCAGCATTTT
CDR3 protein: CASSFGARQPQHF

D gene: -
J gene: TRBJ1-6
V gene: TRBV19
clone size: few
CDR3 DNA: TGTGCCAGTACTCGGGATGAAGGGTCACCCCTCCACTTT
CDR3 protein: CASTRDEGSPLHF

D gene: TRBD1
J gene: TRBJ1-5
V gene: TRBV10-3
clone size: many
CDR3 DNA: TGTGCCATCAGTGACCACAGGGGAAGCAATCAGCCCCAGCATTTT
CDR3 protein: CAISDHRGSNQPQHF

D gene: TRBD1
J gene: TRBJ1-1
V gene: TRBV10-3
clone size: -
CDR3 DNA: TGTGCCATCTCCAGGGGGCGGGAGGACACTGAAGCTTTCTTT
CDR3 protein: CAISRGREDTEAFF

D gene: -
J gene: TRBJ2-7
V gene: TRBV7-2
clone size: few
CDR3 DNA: TGTGCCAGCAGCTTAGAGTCTGCGGTAGCCTACGAGCAGTACTTC
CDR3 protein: CASSLESAVAYEQYF

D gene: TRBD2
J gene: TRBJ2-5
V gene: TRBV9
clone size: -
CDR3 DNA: TGTGCCAGCAGTGAATTAGCGGGAGGACCGGCCCAGTACTTC
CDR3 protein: CASSELAGGPAQYF

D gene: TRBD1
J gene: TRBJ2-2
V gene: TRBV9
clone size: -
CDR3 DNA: TGTGCCAGCAGCCTTTCGACAGGGGGCAGAACCGGGGAGCTGTTTTTT
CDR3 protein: CASSLSTGGRTGELFF

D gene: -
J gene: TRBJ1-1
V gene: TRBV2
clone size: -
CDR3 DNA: TGTGCCAGCAGACAGGCCACTGAAGCTTTCTTT
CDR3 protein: CASRQATEAFF

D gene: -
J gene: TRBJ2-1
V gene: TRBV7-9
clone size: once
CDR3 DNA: TGTGCCAGCAGACTGGGACTCTACAATGAGCAGTTCTTC
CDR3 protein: CASRLGLYNEQFF

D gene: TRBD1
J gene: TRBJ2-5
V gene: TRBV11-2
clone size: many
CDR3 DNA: TGTGCCAGCAGCTATGGACAGGGCCAAGAGACCCAGTACTTC
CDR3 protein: CASSYGQGQETQYF

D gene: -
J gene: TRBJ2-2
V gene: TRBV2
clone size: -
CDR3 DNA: TGTGCCAGCAGAGAGGGAAGGAACACCGGGGAGCTGTTTTTT
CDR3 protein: CASREGRNTGELFF

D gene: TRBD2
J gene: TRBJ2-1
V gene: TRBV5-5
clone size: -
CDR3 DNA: TGTGCCCCAATGTCGAGGCTAGCGGACTACAATGAGCAGTTCTTC
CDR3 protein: CAPMSRLADYNEQFF

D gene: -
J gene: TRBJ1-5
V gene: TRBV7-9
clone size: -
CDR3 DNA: TGTGCCAGCAGCCAGCAGGGGCCCAATCAGCCCCAGCATTTT
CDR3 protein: CASSQQGPNQPQHF

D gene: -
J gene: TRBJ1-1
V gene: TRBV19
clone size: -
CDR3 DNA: TGTGCCAGTAGTATATACGTCCCGGGTTGGAGGGACACTGAAGCTTTCTTT
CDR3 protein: CASSIYVPGWRDTEAFF

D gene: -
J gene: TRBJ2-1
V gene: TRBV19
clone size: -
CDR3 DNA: TGTGCCAGTAGTCTGAGGGGGGGGGTTAATGAGCAGTTCTTC
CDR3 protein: CASSLRGGVNEQFF

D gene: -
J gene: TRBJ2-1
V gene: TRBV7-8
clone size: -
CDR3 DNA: TGTGCCAGCAGCCGGGGACACCTTAACTACAATGAGCAGTTCTTC
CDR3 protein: CASSRGHLNYNEQFF

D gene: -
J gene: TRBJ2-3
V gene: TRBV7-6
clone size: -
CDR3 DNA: TGTGCCAGCAGCTTAGGATCCGGCGGCTACACAGATACGCAGTATTTT
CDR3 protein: CASSLGSGGYTDTQYF

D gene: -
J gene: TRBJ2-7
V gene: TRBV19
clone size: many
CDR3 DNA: TGTGCCAGTAGTTTTGACAGAAATCTATACGAGCAGTACTTC
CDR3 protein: CASSFDRNLYEQYF

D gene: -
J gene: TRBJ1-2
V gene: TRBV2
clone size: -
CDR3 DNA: TGTGCCAGCAGGGGAGGAGTCTATGGCTACACCTTC
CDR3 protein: CASRGGVYGYTF

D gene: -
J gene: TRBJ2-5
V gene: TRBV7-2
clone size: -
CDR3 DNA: TGTGCCAGCAGCTTAGTTGACCGCCGAGGGAAGACCCAGTACTTC
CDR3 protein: CASSLVDRRGKTQYF

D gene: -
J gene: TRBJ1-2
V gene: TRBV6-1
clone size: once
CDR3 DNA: TGTGCCAGCAGTGAAGTTTACTATGGCTACACCTTC
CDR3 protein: CASSEVYYGYTF

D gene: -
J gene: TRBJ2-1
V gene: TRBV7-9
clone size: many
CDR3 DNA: TGTGCCAGCAGCTTAAAGCAGGGTGGCTACAATGAGCAGTTCTTC
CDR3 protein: CASSLKQGGYNEQFF

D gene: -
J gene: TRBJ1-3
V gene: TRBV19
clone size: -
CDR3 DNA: TGTGCCAGTAAAAAACAGGGCGAAGTATCCTCTGGAAACACCCTATATTTT
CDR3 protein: CASKKQGEVSSGNTLYF

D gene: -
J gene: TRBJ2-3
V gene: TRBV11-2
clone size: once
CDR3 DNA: TGTGCCAGCAGCTTATCTAAGCGGGGCACAGATACGCAGTATTTT
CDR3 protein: CASSLSKRGTDTQYF

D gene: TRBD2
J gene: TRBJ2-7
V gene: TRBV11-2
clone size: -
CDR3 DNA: TGTGCCAGCAGCTTACCCGGGACTAGCGGCTACGAGCAGTACTTC
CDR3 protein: CASSLPGTSGYEQYF

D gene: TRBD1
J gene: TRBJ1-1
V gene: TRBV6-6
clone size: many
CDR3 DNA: TGTGCCAGCAGGACAAACGCAGGGGGCGCCGAGGCTTTCTTT
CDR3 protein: CASRTNAGGAEAFF

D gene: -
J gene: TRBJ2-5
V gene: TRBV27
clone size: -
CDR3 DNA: TGTGCCAGCAGTAGGCTCTGGGCAGTCGGTGGAAAGTACTTC
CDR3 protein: CASSRLWAVGGKYF

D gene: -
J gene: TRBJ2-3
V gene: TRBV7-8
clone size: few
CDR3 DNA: TGTGCCAGCAGCCCCGTGGCTAGCACAGATACGCAGTATTTT
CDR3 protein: CASSPVASTDTQYF

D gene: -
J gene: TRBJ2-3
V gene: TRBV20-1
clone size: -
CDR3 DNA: TGCAGTGCTAGAGATCTAGCCACTACGCAGTATTTT
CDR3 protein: CSARDLATTQYF

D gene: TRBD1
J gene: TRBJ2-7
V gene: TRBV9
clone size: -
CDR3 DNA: TGTGCCAGCAGCGAGCGCGGGACAGGGGGCGACGAGCAGTACTTC
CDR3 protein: CASSERGTGGDEQYF

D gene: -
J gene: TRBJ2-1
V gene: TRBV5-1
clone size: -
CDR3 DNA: TGCGCCAGCAGCTTTGGGTCCCCTGGAAACAATGAGCAGTTCTTC
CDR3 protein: CASSFGSPGNNEQFF

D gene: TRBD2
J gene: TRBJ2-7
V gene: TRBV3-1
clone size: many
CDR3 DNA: TGTGCCAGCAGCTACAGGACTAGCGGGAGGAACGAGCAGTACTTC
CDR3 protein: CASSYRTSGRNEQYF

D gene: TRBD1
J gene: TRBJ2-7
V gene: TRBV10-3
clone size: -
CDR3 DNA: TGTGCCATCAGCTTGTACCGGGACAGCTCCTACGAGCAGTACTTC
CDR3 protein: CAISLYRDSSYEQYF

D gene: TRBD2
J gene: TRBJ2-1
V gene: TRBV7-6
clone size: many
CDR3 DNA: TGTGCCAGCCAAAGCCGGGACTACTACAATGAGCAGTTCTTC
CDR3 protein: CASQSRDYYNEQFF